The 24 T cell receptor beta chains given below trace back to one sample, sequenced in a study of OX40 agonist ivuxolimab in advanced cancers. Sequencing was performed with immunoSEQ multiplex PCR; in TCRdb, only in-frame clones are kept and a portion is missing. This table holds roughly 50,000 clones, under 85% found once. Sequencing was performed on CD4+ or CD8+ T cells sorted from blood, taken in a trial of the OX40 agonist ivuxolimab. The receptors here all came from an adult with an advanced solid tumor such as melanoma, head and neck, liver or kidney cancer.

The CDR3 spells CASSAEDLGDETQYF. CDR3 DNA: TGTGCCAGCAGCGCAGAAGACCTGGGGGACGAGACCCAGTACTTC. The chain links TRBV9 to TRBJ2-5; possibly TRBD1 or TRBD2 for D (5 bases each). The CDR3 totals 15 residues. Germline assignment: CDR1 SGDLS and CDR2 YYNGEE. Trimming pared 3 bases from V and 5 bases from J, leaving 17 bases between.

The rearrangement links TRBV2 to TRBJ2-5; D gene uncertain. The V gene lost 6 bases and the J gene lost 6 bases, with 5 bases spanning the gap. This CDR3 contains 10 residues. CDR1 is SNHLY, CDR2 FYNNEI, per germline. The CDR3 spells CASRKKTQYF. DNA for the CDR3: TGTGCCAGCAGAAAAAAGACCCAGTACTTC.

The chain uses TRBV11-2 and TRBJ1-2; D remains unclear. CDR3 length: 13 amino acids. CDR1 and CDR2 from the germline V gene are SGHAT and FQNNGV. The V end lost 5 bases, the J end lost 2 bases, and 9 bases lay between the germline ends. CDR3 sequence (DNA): TGTGCCAGCAGCCCGACGGTGAACTATGGCTACACCTTC. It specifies CASSPTVNYGYTF.

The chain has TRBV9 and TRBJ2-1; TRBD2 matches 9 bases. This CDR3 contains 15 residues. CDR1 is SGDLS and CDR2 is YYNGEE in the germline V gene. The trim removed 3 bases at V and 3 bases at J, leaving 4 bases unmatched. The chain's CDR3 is CASSASGDHYNEQFF. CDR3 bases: TGTGCCAGCAGCGCTAGCGGGGACCACTACAATGAGCAGTTCTTC. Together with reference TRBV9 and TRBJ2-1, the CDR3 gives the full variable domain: DSGVTQTPKHLITATGQRVTLRCSPRSGDLSVYWYQQSLDQGLQFLIQYYNGEERAKGNILERFSAQQFPDLHSELNLSSLELGDSALYFCASSASGDHYNEQFFGPGTRLTVL.

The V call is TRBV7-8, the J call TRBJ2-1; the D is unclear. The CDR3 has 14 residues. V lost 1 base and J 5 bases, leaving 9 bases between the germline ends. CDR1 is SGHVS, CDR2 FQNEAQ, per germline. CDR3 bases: TGTGCCAGCAGCTTAGGCGGTTGGCACAATGAGCAGTTCTTC. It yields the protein CASSLGGWHNEQFF. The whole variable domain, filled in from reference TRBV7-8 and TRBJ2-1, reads GAGVSQSPRYKVAKRGQDVALRCDPISGHVSLFWYQQALGQGPEFLTYFQNEAQLDKSGLPSDRFFAERPEGSVSTLKIQRTQQEDSAVYLCASSLGGWHNEQFFGPGTRLTVL.

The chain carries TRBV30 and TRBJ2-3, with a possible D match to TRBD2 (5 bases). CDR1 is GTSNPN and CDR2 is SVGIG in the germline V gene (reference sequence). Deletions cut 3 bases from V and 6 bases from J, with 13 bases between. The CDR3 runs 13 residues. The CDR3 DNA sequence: TGTGCCTGGAGCCCTAGGGAGCAGGATACGCAGTATTTT. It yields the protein CAWSPREQDTQYF.

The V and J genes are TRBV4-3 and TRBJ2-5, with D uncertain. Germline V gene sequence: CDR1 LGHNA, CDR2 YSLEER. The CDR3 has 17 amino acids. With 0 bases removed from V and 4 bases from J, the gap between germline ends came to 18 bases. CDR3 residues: CASSQEGASWVGETQYF. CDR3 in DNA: TGCGCCAGCAGCCAAGAAGGAGCTTCTTGGGTGGGAGAGACCCAGTACTTC.

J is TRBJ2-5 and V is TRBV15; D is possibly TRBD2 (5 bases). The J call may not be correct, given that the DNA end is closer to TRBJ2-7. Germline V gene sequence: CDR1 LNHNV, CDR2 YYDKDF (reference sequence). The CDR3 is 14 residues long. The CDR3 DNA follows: TGTGCCACCAGCAGAGCGGGGTACTTCTACGAGCAGTACTTC. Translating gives CATSRAGYFYEQYF.

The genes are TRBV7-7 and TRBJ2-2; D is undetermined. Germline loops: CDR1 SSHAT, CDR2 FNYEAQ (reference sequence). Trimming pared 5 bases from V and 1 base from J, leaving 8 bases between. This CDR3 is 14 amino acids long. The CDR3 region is CASSHTVNTGELFF. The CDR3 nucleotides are TGTGCCAGCAGCCACACAGTGAACACCGGGGAGCTGTTTTTT.

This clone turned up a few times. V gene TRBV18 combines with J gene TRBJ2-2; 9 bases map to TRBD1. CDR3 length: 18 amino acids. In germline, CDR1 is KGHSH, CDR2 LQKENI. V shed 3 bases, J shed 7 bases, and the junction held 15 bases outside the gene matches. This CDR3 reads CASSPRRTTGTGRGELFF. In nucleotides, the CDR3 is TGTGCCAGCTCACCTCGGAGGACGACCGGGACAGGGCGCGGGGAGCTGTTTTTT.

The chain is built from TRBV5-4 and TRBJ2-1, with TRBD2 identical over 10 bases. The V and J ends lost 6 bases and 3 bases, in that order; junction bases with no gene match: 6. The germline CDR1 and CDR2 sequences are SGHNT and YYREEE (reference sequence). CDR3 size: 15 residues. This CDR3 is CASTPGLADYNEQFF. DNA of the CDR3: TGTGCCAGCACTCCCGGACTAGCGGACTACAATGAGCAGTTCTTC.

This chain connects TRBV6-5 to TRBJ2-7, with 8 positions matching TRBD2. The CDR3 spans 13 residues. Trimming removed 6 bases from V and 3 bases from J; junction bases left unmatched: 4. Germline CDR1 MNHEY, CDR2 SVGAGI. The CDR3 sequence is CASRPSGSYEQYF. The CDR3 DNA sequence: TGTGCCAGCAGACCAAGCGGGAGCTACGAGCAGTACTTC.

The CDR3 region is CASSMNGGYTF. Written as DNA, the CDR3 is TGTGCCAGTAGTATGAATGGTGGCTACACCTTC. The V and J genes are TRBV19 and TRBJ1-2, with D unclear. Germline V gene lookup returns CDR1 LNHDA and CDR2 SQIVND (reference sequence). This CDR3 spans 11 amino acids. The V and J ends lost 3 bases and 7 bases respectively, with 6 bases between them.

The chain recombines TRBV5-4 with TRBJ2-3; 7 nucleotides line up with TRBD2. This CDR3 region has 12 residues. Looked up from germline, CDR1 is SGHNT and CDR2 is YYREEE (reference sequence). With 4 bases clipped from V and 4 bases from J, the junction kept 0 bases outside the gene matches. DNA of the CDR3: TGTGCCAGCAGCCGGGGGGCAGATACGCAGTATTTT. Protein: CASSRGADTQYF.

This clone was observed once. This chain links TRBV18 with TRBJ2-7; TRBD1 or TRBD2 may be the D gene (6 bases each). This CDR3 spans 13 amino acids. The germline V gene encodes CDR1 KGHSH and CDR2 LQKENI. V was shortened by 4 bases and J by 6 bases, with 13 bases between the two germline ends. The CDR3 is CASSHGGPVEQYF. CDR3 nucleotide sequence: TGTGCCAGCTCACATGGGGGGCCAGTCGAGCAGTACTTC.

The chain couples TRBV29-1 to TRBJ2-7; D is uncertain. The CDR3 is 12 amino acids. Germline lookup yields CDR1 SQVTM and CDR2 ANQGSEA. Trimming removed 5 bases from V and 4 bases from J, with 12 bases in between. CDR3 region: CSVTSKPYEQYF. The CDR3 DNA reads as TGCAGCGTTACAAGCAAACCTTACGAGCAGTACTTC.

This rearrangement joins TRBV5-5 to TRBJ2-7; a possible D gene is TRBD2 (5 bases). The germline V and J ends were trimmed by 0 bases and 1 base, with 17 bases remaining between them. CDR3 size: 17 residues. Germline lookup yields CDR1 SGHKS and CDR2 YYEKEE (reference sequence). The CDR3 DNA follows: TGTGCCAGCAGCTTGGCCCCGCCGGGGATGGGGTCCTACGAGCAGTACTTC. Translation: CASSLAPPGMGSYEQYF. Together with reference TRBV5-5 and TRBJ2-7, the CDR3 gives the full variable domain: DAGVTQSPTHLIKTRGQQVTLRCSPISGHKSVSWYQQVLGQGPQFIFQYYEKEERGRGNFPDRFSARQFPNYSSELNVNALLLGDSALYLCASSLAPPGMGSYEQYFGPGTRLTVT.

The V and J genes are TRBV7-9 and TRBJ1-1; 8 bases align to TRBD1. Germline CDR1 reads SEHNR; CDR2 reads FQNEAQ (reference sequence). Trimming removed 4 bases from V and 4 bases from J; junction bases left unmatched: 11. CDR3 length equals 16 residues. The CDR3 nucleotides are TGTGCCAGCAGCTCGTCCCGGGACAGGTTCGGCACTGAAGCTTTCTTT. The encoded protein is CASSSSRDRFGTEAFF. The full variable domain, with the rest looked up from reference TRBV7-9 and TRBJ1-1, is DTGVSQNPRHKITKRGQNVTFRCDPISEHNRLYWYRQTLGQGPEFLTYFQNEAQLEKSRLLSDRFSAERPKGSFSTLEIQRTEQGDSAMYLCASSSSRDRFGTEAFFGQGTRLTVV.

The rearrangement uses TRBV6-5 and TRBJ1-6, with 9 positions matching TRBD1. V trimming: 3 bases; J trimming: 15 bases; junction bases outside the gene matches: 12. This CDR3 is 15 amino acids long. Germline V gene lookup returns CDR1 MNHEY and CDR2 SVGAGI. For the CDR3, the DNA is TGTGCCAGCAGTTATATGACAGGGGGAATTCATGACCTCCACTTT. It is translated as CASSYMTGGIHDLHF.

CDR3 region: CASSLGVGLPMQETQYF. The CDR3 DNA reads TGTGCCAGCAGCTTAGGTGTAGGCCTCCCTATGCAAGAGACCCAGTACTTC. The V gene is TRBV11-2, the J gene TRBJ2-5; D remains ambiguous. The V gene's germline CDR1 is SGHAT and CDR2 FQNNGV. V was clipped by 1 base and J by 2 bases, with 17 bases between them. The CDR3 sequence is 17 residues long.

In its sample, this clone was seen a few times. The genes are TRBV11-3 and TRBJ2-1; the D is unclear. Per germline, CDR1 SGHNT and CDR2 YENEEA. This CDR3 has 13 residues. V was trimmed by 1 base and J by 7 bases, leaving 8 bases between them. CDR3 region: CASSLGLANEQFF. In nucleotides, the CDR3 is TGTGCCAGCAGCTTAGGACTGGCGAATGAGCAGTTCTTC.

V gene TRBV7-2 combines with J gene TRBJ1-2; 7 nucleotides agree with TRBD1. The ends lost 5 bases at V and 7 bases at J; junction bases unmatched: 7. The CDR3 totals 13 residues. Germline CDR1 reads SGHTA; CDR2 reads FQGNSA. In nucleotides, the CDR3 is TGTGCCAGCAGCCCACGGACAGGCGGTGGCTACACCTTC. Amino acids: CASSPRTGGGYTF.

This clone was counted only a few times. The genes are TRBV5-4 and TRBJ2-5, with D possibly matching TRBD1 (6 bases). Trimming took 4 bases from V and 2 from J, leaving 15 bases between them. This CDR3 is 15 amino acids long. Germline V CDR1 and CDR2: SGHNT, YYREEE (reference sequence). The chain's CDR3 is CASSPPGHTQETQYF. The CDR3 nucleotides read TGTGCCAGCAGCCCGCCGGGACACACTCAAGAGACCCAGTACTTC.

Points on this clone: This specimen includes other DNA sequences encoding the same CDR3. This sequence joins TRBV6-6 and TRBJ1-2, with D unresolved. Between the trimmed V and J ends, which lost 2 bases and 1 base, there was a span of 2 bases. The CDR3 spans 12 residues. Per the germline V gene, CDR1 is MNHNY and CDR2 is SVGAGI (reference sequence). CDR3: CASSYSNYGYTF. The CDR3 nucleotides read TGTGCCAGCAGTTACAGTAACTATGGCTACACCTTC.